This T cell receptor beta chain was documented in a study of patients and donors after allogeneic stem cell transplantation. CDR3 length: 17 amino acids. Germline V gene lookup returns CDR1 LGHDT and CDR2 YNNKEL (reference sequence). Trimming took 0 bases from V and 3 from J; bases not matched to a gene: 10. This clonotype was observed at least ten times. One entry per CDR3 protein results from TCRdb running MiXCR on the RT-PCR reads. The sample comprises 70,000 to 95,000 distinct CDR3 sequences, just under 5% of which are singletons, and less than 3% rests with the top ten. This TCR was recovered from a human donor who was either an allogeneic HSCT recipient or a stem cell or donor lymphocyte infusion donor (not recorded which). It is not recorded whose cells these are; they may come from a transplant donor. The sample was blood, either unsorted or a sorted T cell fraction (not recorded which). The V call is TRBV3-1, the J call TRBJ2-5, with 7 bases lining up with TRBD2. The CDR3 nucleotides are TGTGCCAGCAGCCAAGATTGGGCAGGGAGGGATGAAGAGACCCAGTACTTC. Its protein is CASSQDWAGRDEETQYF.